This T cell receptor beta chain was identified during a study of blood T cells in healthy people across ages (dated by TCRdb to about 2015). For the wider study: In model experiments, roughly one uniquely barcoded TCR beta cDNA molecule per two T cells was captured by template switching. The donors were divided into four age groups: young (average about 15 years), middle-aged (around 41), aged (about 62) and long-lived (roughly 82). Two additional independent replicas of 1 million unique cDNA reads from the same blood draw were analyzed for two donors (one aged 18 to 30 and one aged 80 or older). The study measured age-related changes in TCR beta repertoire diversity using deep sequencing normalized with unique cDNA molecular identifiers. Donors of different ages were randomly distributed across sequencing lanes to avoid experimental bias. Results the study describes overall, beyond this receptor: Compared with the aged group, the long-lived group had more naive CD4+ T cells, fewer expanded clones and increased TCR diversity, a pattern suggesting age selection. Observed TCR beta diversity correlated strongly with the percentage of naive T cells measured by flow cytometry. Donor CMV infection status was unknown, potentially confounding age-related changes in expanded clonotypes. Observed TCR beta diversity per million T cells fell roughly linearly with age, and a significant reduction was already apparent by age roughly 40. Conclusive comparison of naive and antigen-experienced compartments was prevented by the profiling of bulk unsorted PBMCs. Total diversity estimates from one million sequenced T cells were considered lower bounds and underestimates.

The CDR3 goes from the cysteine to the phenylalanine over 14 residues. The CDR3 DNA has 42 bases and is translated from base 1. V sheds 6 bases and J sheds 5 bases, leaving 16 bases between their ends. From a lookup of the germline V gene (reference sequence), CDR1 and CDR2 are LNHDA and SQIVND. The library came from 5' RACE. TCRdb records Illumina HiSeq 2500 as the sequencer. A second PCR of about 7 to 12 cycles was run with a J-beta primer mix and a sample-barcoded 5' primer. A unique molecular identifier was introduced onto each TCR beta cDNA molecule by a template-switch 5' adaptor carrying 12 random nucleotides. Each sample yielded at least 2.5 million CDR3-containing paired-end reads. First-strand cDNA synthesis was performed from all RNA using the Mint cDNA synthesis kit, with priming by a TRBC-specific oligonucleotide. Following uracil-DNA glycosylase treatment, a first 18-cycle PCR with universal primers M1SS and BC2_uni_R was performed on all cDNA. On the study's bioinformatics: For normalization, 1 million high-quality reads were randomly selected from each sample, with every read carrying a distinct molecular identifier. Instead of being binned into consensus sequences, reads that shared molecular identifiers were thrown out. MiTCR, set to a Q25 quality threshold and the strictest error-elimination algorithm, was used for CDR3 identification, clonotype clustering and error correction. A nonparametric unseen species model using Euler transformation provided a lower-bound estimate of total TCR beta diversity. TCRdb reanalyzed the raw reads on its own, using fastp at Q25 for trimming and MiXCR for clone calling, and kept in-frame beta chains. Identical CDR3 protein sequences are pooled into one entry, listed with their most common genes and DNA. It is TCRdb's table, rather than the study itself, that gives the V and J calls and clone size. The sample table shows 710,000 or so distinct CDR3 sequences, and around 32% are seen once. Jointly, the top ten make up approximately 15% of the sample.

With respect to this clonotype: Its antigen is not yet known. Base qualities are not recorded, but no much larger clone differs from it by a single base.

Systemically healthy Caucasian individuals from Russia, 39 in total and aged roughly 6 to 100 years, were included as donors. Around 10 milliliters of peripheral blood were drawn from each donor into EDTA-treated Vacutainer tubes. Ficoll-Paque density-gradient centrifugation was used to isolate PBMCs, with at least 7 million per sample. Total RNA was extracted from PBMCs with Trizol reagent, with at least 6 micrograms obtained per sample. The percentages of naive CD45RAhigh/CD27high T cells were determined by flow cytometry on a PBMC aliquot from every donor. This TCR derives from a woman older than 75 in good health. Donor details come from another sample of the same person, matched by shared clones. This chain is built from TRBV19 and TRBJ1-1, with TRBD1 as a weak D call on 5 bases. Sequencing used blood. Here the CDR3 is given as CASSHTGSGTEAFF. The nucleotide sequence reads TGTGCCAGTAGCCATACAGGTTCTGGGACTGAAGCTTTCTTT.